Reported below is one T cell receptor beta chain. The junction departs from the called germline gene at one end, perhaps through a read error. The record originates from a study of metastatic and nonmetastatic thyroid tumors. TCRdb re-analyzed the PCR reads using MiXCR. In the table there are 30,000 or so clones, around 7% of which are singletons. Thyroid surgery was performed in patients who had received no treatment beforehand. CDR1 is SGHTA and CDR2 is FQGNSA in the germline V gene. The CDR3 consists of 16 residues. This chain joins TRBV7-2 and TRBJ2-5; D may correspond to TRBD1 or TRBD2 (7 bases each). The specimen sequenced was blood. This TCR derives from a female donor with papillary thyroid cancer or a benign thyroid nodule (not recorded which). Some clones in this sample may be carry-over from other donors' samples. The CDR3 sequence is CASSPQRDRGQETRYF. In DNA, the CDR3 is TGTGCCAGCAGCCCTCAGCGGGACAGAGGACAAGAGACCCGGTACTTC.